The following is a T cell receptor beta chain sequence with its context. This record belongs to a study of blood T cell repertoires in COVID-19. Study details: Sites in the United States, Italy and Spain provided acute and convalescent COVID-19 samples. PBMCs, B-cell-depleted T cells, or T cells provided the cDNA or gDNA that made up the material.

V was shortened by 5 bases and J by 5 bases, with 10 bases between the two germline ends. This CDR3 has 13 residues. Germline CDR1 and CDR2: MNHEY and SMNVEV (reference sequence). Cohort placement rested on clinical history that participants reported themselves. Original processing notes: Scientists estimated how many nucleated cells there were by amplifying reference gene primers. Assay: immunoSEQ multiplex PCR; the TCRdb copy retains only in-frame clones and omits some. V, J and clone size are taken as reported in that table, and D and trimming were inferred from the DNA itself. The sample carries about 480,000 clones, around 90% recorded once.

The specimen was PBMCs or T cells enriched from blood (not recorded which). The rearrangement uses TRBV27 and TRBJ1-5, with D uncertain. The TCR originated in a woman under 30 with acute COVID-19. CDR3 residues: CASSPRADQPQHF. CDR3 DNA: TGTGCCAGCAGTCCGAGAGCCGATCAGCCCCAGCATTTT.